The sample holds a few counts of the clone carrying this T cell receptor (beta chain). The antigen remains undetermined. The data originate from a study of CD8 T cells in ankylosing spondylitis. There are 16 residues in the CDR3. Losses at the gene ends were 0 bases for V and 6 bases for J; bases not matched to a gene: 6. Germline V gene data show CDR1 as DFQATT and CDR2 as SNEGSKA (reference sequence). Making use of molecular barcodes, quantitative 5'-RACE generated TCR beta libraries. TCRdb analysed the 5' RACE reads with MiXCR anew, one entry per CDR3 protein. The table lists some 840,000 distinct CDR3 sequences, 12% of them singletons. Broader study findings: Matched ankylosing spondylitis synovial fluid reportedly contained a significantly enriched population of disease-linked clones. Typical of ankylosing spondylitis blood, it appeared, was a TCR beta motif of eight highly homologous variants.

Specimen: blood, either unsorted or a sorted T cell fraction (not recorded which). The genes are TRBV20-1 and TRBJ2-3; 13 bases match TRBD2. The TCR comes from a male donor with ankylosing spondylitis. The CDR3 spells CSAREGTSGAGDTQYF. The DNA for the CDR3 is TGCAGTGCTAGAGAGGGGACTAGCGGGGCGGGGGATACGCAGTATTTT.